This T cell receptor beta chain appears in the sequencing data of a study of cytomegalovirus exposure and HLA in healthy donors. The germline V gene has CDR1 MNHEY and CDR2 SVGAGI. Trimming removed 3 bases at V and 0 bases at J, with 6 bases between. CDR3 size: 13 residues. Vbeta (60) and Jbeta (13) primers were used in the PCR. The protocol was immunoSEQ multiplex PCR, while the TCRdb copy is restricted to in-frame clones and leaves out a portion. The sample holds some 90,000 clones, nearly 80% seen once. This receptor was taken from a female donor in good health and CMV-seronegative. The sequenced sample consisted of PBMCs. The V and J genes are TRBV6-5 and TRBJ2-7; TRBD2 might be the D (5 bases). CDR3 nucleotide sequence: TGTGCCAGCAGTTATGCGGGCTCCTACGAGCAGTACTTC. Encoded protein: CASSYAGSYEQYF.